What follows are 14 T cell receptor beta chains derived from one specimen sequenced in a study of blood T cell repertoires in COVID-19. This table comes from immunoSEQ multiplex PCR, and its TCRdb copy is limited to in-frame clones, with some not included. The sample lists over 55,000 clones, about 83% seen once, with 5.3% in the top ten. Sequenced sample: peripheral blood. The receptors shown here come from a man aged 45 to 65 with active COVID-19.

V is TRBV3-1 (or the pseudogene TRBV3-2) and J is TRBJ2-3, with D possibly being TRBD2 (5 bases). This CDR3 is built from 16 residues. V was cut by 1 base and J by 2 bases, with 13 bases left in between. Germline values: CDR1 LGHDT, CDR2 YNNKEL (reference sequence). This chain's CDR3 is CASSQVPLANTDTQYF. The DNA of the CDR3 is TGTGCCAGCAGCCAAGTGCCCCTAGCTAACACAGATACGCAGTATTTT.

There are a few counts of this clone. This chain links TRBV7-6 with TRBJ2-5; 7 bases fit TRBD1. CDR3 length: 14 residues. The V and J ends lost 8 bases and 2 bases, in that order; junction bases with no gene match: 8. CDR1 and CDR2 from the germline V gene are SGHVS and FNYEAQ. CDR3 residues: CASGTGVKQETQYF. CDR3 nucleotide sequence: TGTGCCAGCGGAACAGGGGTAAAACAAGAGACCCAGTACTTC.

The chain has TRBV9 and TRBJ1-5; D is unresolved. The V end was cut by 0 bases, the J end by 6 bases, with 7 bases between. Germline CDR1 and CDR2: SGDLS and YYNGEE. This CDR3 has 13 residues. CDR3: CASSVDLSQPQHF. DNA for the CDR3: TGTGCCAGCAGCGTAGATTTGAGTCAGCCCCAGCATTTT.

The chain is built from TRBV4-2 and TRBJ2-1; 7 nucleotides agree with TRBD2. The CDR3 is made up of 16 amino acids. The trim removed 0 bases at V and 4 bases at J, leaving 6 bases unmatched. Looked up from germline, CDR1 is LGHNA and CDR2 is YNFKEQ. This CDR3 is CASSQDDTSEYNEQFF. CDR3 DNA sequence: TGTGCCAGCAGCCAAGACGATACTAGCGAGTACAATGAGCAGTTCTTC.

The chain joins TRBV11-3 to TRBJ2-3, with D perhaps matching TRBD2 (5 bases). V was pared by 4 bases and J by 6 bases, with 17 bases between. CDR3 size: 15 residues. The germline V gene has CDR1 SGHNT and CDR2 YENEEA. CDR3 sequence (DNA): TGTGCCAGCAGCTCCCCCGGAGGTGTAAGTGATACGCAGTATTTT. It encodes CASSSPGGVSDTQYF.

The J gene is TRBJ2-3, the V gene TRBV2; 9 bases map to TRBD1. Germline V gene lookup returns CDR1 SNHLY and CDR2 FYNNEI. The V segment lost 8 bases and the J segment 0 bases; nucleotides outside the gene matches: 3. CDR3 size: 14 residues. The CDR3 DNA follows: TGTGCCAGCTTTGACAGGGGGAGCACAGATACGCAGTATTTT. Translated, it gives CASFDRGSTDTQYF. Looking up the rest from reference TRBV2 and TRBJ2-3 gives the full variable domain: EPEVTQTPSHQVTQMGQEVILRCVPISNHLYFYWYRQILGQKVEFLVSFYNNEISEKSEIFDDQFSVERPDGSNFTLKIRSTKLEDSAMYFCASFDRGSTDTQYFGPGTRLTVL.

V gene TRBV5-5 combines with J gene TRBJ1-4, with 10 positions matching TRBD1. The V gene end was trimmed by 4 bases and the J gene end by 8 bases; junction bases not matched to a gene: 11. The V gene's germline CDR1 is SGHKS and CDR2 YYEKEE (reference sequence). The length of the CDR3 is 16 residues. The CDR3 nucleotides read TGTGCCAGCAGCCCCCTTTTGACAGGGGGCCGGGAAAAACTGTTTTTT. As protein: CASSPLLTGGREKLFF.

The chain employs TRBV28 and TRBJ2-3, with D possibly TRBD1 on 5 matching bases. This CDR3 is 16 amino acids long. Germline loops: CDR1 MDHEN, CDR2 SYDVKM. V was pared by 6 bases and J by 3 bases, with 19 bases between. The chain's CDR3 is CASSTDSLTFTDTQYF. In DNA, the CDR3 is TGTGCCAGCAGCACAGACAGCCTGACCTTTACAGATACGCAGTATTTT.

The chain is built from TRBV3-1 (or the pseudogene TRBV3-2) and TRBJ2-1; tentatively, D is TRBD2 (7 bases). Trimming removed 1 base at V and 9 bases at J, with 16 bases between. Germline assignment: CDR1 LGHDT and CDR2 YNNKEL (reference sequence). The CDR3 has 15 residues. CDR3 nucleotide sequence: TGTGCCAGCAGCCAAGTAAGTCGGGGGGCTGGTGAGCAGTTCTTC. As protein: CASSQVSRGAGEQFF.

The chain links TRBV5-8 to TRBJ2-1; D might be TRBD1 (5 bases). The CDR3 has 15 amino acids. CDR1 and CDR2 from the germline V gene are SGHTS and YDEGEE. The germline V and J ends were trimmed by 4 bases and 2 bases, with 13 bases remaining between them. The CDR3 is CASSPLEGAYNEQFF. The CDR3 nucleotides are TGTGCCAGCAGCCCCCTTGAAGGGGCCTACAATGAGCAGTTCTTC.

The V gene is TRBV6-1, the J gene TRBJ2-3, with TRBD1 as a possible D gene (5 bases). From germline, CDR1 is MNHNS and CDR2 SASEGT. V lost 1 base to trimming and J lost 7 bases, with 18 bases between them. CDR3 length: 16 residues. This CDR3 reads CASSEGEDSVGHTQYF. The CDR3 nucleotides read TGTGCCAGCAGTGAAGGGGAAGACAGCGTTGGACATACGCAGTATTTT.

DNA for the CDR3: TGTGCCAGCAGTTTAGGGAGCTCTGGAAACACCATATATTTT. It specifies CASSLGSSGNTIYF. The chain carries TRBV28 and TRBJ1-3, with D unclear. The CDR3 runs 14 residues. With 2 bases removed from V and 0 bases from J, the gap between germline ends came to 5 bases. The germline gives CDR1 MDHEN, CDR2 SYDVKM.

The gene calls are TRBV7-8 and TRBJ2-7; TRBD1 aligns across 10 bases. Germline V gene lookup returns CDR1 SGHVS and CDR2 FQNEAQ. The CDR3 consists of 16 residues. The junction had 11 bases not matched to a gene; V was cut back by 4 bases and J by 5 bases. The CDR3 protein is CASSSRFGTGANEQYF. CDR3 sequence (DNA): TGTGCCAGCAGCTCGCGTTTCGGGACAGGGGCCAACGAGCAGTACTTC.

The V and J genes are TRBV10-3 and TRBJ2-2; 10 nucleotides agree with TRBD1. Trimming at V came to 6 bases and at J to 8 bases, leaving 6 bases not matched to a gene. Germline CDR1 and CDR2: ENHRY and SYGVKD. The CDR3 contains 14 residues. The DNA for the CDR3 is TGTGCCATCAGAGCCGGACAGGGGGTAGGGGAGCTGTTTTTT. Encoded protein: CAIRAGQGVGELFF.